This T cell receptor (beta chain) was sequenced during a study of patients and donors after allogeneic stem cell transplantation. This clonotype was seen more than once but under ten times. Germline CDR1 and CDR2: LNHDA and SQIVND (reference sequence). After removal of 5 bases from V and 0 bases from J, the junction contained 7 bases not matched to a gene. The CDR3 has 16 amino acids. MiXCR, applied by TCRdb to the RT-PCR reads, yields one record per CDR3 protein. The table includes 800,000 to 1,000,000 distinct CDR3 sequences, under 20% detected once. Sequencing was carried out using blood, either unsorted or a sorted T cell fraction (not recorded which). The genes are TRBV19 and TRBJ1-1; 9 bases fit TRBD1. The source is a human donor who was either an allogeneic HSCT recipient or a stem cell or donor lymphocyte infusion donor (not recorded which). It is not recorded whose cells these are; they may come from a transplant donor. CDR3 sequence: CASSRSQGAMNTEAFF. CDR3 nucleotides: TGTGCCAGTAGTCGATCACAGGGGGCGATGAACACTGAAGCTTTCTTT.